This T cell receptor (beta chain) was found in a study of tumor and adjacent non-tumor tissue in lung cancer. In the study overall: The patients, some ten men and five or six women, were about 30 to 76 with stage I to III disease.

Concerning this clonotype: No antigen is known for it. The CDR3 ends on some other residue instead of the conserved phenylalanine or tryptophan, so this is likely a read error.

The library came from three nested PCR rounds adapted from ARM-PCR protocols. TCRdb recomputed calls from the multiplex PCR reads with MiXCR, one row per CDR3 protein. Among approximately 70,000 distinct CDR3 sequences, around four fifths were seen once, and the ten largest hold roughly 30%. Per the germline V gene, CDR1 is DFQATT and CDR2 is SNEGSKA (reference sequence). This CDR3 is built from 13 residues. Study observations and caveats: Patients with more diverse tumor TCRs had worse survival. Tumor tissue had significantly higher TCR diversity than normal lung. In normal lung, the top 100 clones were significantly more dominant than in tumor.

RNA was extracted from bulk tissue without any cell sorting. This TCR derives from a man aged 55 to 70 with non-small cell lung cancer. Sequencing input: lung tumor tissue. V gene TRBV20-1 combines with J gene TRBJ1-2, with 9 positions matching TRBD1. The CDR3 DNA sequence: TGCAGTACTAGAGATGGGACAGGGTATGGCTACACCTTA. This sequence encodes CSTRDGTGYGYTL.